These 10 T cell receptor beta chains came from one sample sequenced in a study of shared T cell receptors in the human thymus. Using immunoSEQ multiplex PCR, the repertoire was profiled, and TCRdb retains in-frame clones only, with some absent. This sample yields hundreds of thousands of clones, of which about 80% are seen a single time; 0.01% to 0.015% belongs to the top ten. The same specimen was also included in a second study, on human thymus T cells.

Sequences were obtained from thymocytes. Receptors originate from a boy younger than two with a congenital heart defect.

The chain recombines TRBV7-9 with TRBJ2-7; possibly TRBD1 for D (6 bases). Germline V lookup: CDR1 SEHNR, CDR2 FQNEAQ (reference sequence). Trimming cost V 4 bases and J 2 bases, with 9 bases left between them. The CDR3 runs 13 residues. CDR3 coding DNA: TGTGCCAGCAGCTCTGACAGGACCTACGAGCAGTACTTC. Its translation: CASSSDRTYEQYF.

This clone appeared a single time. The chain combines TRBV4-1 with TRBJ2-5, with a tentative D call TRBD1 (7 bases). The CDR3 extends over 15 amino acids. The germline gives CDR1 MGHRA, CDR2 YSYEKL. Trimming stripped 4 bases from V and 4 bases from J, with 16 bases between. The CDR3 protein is CASSPGGTRRETQYF. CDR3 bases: TGCGCCAGCAGCCCAGGGGGGACGAGGAGAGAGACCCAGTACTTC.

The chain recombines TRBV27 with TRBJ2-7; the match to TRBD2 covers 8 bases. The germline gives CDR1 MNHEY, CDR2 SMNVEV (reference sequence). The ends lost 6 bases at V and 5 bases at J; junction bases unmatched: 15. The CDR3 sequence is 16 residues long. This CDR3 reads CASRPAPGLGNDEQYF. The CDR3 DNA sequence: TGTGCCAGCAGGCCCGCCCCGGGACTAGGGAACGACGAGCAGTACTTC.

CDR3 sequence reads: CASSPGQESDSGNTIYF. CDR3 coding DNA: TGTGCCAGCAGCCCTGGACAGGAAAGCGACTCTGGAAACACCATATATTTT. J is TRBJ1-3 and V is TRBV14; 7 bases are shared with TRBD1. This CDR3 comprises 17 residues. The V segment lost 4 bases and the J segment 0 bases; nucleotides outside the gene matches: 9. CDR1 and CDR2 from the germline V gene are SGHDN and FVKESK.

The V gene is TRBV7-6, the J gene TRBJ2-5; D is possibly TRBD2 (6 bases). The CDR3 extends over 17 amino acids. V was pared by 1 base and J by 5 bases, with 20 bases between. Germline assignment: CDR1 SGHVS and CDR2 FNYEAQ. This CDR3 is CASSLEPGRQSRETQYF. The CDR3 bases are TGTGCCAGCAGCTTAGAACCAGGGAGGCAATCCCGGGAGACCCAGTACTTC.

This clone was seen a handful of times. The CDR3 coding sequence is TGTGCCAGCAGCCAAGTCGGAGGGCGAAACCCAATCAATGAGCAGTTCTTC. Translation gives CASSQVGGRNPINEQFF. This chain links TRBV4-2 with TRBJ2-1, with TRBD2 as a possible D gene (6 bases). This CDR3 is 17 amino acids long. Trimming removed 1 base from V and 6 bases from J, with 19 bases in between. Per the germline V gene, CDR1 is LGHNA and CDR2 is YNFKEQ.

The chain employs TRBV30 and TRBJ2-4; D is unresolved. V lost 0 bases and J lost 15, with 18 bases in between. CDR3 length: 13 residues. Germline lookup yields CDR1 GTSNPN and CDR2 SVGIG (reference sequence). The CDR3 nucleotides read TGTGCCTGGAGTGTACGGCGGAACTCCTGCCGGTACTTC. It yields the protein CAWSVRRNSCRYF.

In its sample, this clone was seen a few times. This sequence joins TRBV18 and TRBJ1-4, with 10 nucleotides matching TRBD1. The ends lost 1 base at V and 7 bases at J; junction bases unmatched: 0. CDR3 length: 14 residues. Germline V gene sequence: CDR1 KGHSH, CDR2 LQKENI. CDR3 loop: CASSPRDRGEKLFF. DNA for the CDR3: TGTGCCAGCTCACCACGGGACAGGGGTGAAAAACTGTTTTTT. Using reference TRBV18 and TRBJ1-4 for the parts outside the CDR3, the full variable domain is NAGVMQNPRHLVRRRGQEARLRCSPMKGHSHVYWYRQLPEEGLKFMVYLQKENIIDESGMPKERFSAEFPKEGPSILRIQQVVRGDSAAYFCASSPRDRGEKLFFGSGTQLSVL.

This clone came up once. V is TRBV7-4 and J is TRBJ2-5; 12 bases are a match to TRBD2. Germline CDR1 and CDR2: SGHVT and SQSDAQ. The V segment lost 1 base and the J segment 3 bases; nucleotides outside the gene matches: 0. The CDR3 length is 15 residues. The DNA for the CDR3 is TGTGCCAGCAGCTTAGGACTAGCGGGGGAAGAGACCCAGTACTTC. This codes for CASSLGLAGEETQYF. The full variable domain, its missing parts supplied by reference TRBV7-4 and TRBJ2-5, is GAGVSQSPRYKVAKRGRDVALRCDSISGHVTLYWYRQTLGQGSEVLTYSQSDAQRDKSGRPSGRFSAERPERSVSTLKIQRTEQGDSAVYLCASSLGLAGEETQYFGPGTRLLVL.

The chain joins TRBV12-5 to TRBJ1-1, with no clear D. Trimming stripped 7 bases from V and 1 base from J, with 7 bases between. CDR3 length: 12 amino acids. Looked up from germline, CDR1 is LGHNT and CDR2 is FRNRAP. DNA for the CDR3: TGTGCTAGTGTTACGGGGAACACTGAAGCTTTCTTT. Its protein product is CASVTGNTEAFF. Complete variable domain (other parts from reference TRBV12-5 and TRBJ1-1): DARVTQTPRHKVTEMGQEVTMRCQPILGHNTVFWYRQTMMQGLELLAYFRNRAPLDDSGMPKDRFSAEMPDATLATLKIQPSEPRDSAVYFCASVTGNTEAFFGQGTRLTVV.